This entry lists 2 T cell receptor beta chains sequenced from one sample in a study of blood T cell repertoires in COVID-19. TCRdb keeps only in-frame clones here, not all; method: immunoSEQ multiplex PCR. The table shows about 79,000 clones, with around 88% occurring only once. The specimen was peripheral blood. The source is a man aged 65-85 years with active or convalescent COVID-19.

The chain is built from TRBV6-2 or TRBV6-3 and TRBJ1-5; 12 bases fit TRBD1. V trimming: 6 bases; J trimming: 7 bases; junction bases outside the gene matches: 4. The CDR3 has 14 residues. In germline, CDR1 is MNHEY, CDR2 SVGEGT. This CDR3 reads CASSGTGGRQPQHF. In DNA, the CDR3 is TGTGCCAGCAGCGGGACAGGGGGCAGACAGCCCCAGCATTTT.

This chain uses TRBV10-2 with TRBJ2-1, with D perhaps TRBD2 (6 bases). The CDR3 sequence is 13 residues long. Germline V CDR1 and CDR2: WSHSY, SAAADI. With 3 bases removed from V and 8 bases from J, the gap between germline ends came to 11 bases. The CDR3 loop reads CASSDGGAHEQFF. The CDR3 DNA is TGCGCCAGCAGTGACGGCGGGGCCCATGAGCAGTTCTTC.